This T cell receptor (beta chain) was identified in a study of shared clonotypes between healthy human individuals (dated by TCRdb to 2020 to 2021). Concerning the study at large: A couple of women and a few men aged 18 to 49 years were included in the cohort. For each donor, three plates each were used for CD4 naive and CD4 memory, two plates were used for CD8 naive, and one plate was used for CD8 memory. To estimate repertoire size and how much clonotypes are shared between individuals, the study performed deep sequencing of blood TCR repertoires from roughly five healthy adults. Different laboratories and diverse techniques were used to prepare libraries and sequence TCR repertoires, to increase sequencing depth and limit assay-specific biases. Between about 0.8 and 9 billion PBMCs per donor were obtained by leukapheresis. What the work shows at the level of the full study, not this receptor alone: Because the study included only a small number of donors, the genetic and exposure-history diversity represented was limited. Clonotypes shared by all four sorted-subset donors showed higher generation probabilities than non-shared clonotypes. Sampling was restricted to blood, and TCR repertoires in tissues likely differ from the TCR repertoires found in blood. Based on pairwise subsampling, the degree of clonotype sharing among donors was expected to be affected by sequencing depth. Even with the large sequencing depth, rarefaction of the sorted-subset datasets indicated that sequencing was incomplete. Across a handful of donors, approximately 5% of naive CD4, 3.5% of naive CD8, about 2.3% of memory CD4, and about 0.4% of memory CD8 clonotypes were shared. Naive subsets generally had larger estimated clonotype richness than memory subsets did.

Using the deep immunoSEQ assay, multiplex PCR amplified TCR CDR3 regions from genomic DNA. Extracted genomic DNA from each cell subset was spread evenly across all wells of several immunoSEQ 96-well plates, with each plate serving as a replicate. For sorted subsets, roughly 200 ng of genomic DNA, equivalent to tens of thousands of T cell genomes, went into each replicate PCR. Purified libraries were quantified with a Qubit 3.0 fluorometer, sized on a Bioanalyzer 2100, and re-quantified with the KAPA Library Quantification kit. A separate single-read 150-cycle Illumina NextSeq 550 flow cell was used to sequence each immunoSEQ 96-well plate. The study's own analysis went as follows. Because only junctional sequences without quality scores were contained in the immunoSEQ output, filtering matching that applied to full-length reads could not be performed. Sequences were annotated with PyIR, a Python wrapper for IgBLAST v1.9, and V/J genes and CDR3 were assigned using IMGT germline references. Any read was removed if the V/J assignment was weak (E-value above 1e-6), the CDR3 was missing, or the read contained stop codons, out-of-frame junctions, or ambiguous translated residues. A V3J clonotype was defined by an identical inferred V gene, J gene, and CDR3 amino acid sequence. Percentage overlap between repertoires was calculated by dividing the number of shared unique clonotypes by the size of the smaller repertoire. Richness of each repertoire was evaluated using RTK rarefaction, the Chao1 estimator, and Recon v2.1 estimates of unobserved clonotypes. Generation probabilities for all TCRbeta clonotypes obtained by the gDNA method from several donors were computed using OLGA. TCRdb mirrors the immuneACCESS table, restricted to in-frame sequences. Some clones are absent from its copies; in checked studies, under half trace to an unresolved V gene, and the reason for the others is unknown. The DNA was the basis for D and trimming; V, J and clone size are from that table. The sample includes approximately 400,000 clones, with 96% observed a single time. Of the sample, 0.32% is held by the ten largest clones.

A word on this clone: Its antigen is currently not known. No base quality values were provided; no much bigger clone lies one nucleotide off.

Looking up the germline V gene yields CDR1 WSHSY and CDR2 SAAADI. Measured from the cysteine to the phenylalanine, the CDR3 is 15 residues long. The sequence is cut down to CDR3 DNA, 45 bases in frame from base 1. Deletion took 3 bases off V and 0 bases off J, with a span of 10 bases between the germline ends. Donors were healthy HIV-negative adults with no recently reported acute infections or vaccinations. Every donor was a Caucasian adult residing in Nashville, Tennessee, USA. The CD8 memory samples were a combination of magnetically selected CD45RO+ cells and CCR7-negative CD45RA+ effector memory (TemRA) cells. Blood was obtained by leukapheresis, after which PBMCs were separated by Ficoll-Histopaque density gradient centrifugation and cryopreserved in liquid nitrogen vapor phase. Analytical flow cytometry was used to check the purity and quantity of each magnetically sorted T cell population. Each sorted fraction had its genomic DNA isolated and then quantified by UV absorbance on a Nanodrop 2000c.

The rearranged chain carries TRBV10-2 and TRBJ2-3; too little of a D gene remains to name it. Sample: memory CD8+ T cells sorted from blood. The intended sense of this specimen's cell subset or site label: CD45RO+ cells pooled with CCR7-negative TemRA cells. The TCR was taken from a young man in good health. This receptor has the CDR3 CASSDGQSSTDTQYF. The DNA sequence is as follows: TGCGCCAGCAGTGATGGTCAGTCTAGCACAGATACGCAGTATTTT.